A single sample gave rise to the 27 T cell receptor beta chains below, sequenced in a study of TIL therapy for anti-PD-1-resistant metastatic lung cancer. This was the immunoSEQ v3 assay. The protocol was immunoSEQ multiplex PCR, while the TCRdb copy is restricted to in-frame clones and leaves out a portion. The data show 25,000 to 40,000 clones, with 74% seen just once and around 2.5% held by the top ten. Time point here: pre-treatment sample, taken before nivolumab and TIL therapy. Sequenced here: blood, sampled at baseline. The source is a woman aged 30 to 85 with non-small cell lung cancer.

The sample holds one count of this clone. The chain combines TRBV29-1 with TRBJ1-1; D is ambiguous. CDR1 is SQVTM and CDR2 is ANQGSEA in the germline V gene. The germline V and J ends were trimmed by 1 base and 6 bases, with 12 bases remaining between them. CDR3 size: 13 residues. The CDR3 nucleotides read TGCAGCGTTGAAGCTGTTACTGGGTCTGAAGCTTTCTTT. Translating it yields CSVEAVTGSEAFF.

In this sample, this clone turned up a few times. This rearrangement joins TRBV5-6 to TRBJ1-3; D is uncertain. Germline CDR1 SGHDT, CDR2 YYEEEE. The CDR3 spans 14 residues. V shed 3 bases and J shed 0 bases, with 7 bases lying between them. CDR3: CASSSTSSGNTIYF. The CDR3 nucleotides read TGTGCCAGCAGCTCCACCTCCTCTGGAAACACCATATATTTT.

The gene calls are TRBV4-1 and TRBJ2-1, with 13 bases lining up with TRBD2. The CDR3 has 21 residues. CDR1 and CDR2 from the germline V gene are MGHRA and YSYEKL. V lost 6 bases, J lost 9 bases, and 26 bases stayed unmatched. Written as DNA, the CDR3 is TGCGCCAGCAGGCCTCATGAAGAAAGGGGCCTAACTAGCGGGAGGGCGGGTGAGCAGTTCTTC. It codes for CASRPHEERGLTSGRAGEQFF.

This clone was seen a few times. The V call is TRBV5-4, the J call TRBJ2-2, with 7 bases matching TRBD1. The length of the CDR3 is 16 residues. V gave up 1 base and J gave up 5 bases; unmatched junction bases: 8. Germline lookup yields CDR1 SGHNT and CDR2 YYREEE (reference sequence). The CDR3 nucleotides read TGTGCCAGCAGCTTGAGGGGGCGGTTGGTGACCGGGGAGCTGTTTTTT. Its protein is CASSLRGRLVTGELFF.

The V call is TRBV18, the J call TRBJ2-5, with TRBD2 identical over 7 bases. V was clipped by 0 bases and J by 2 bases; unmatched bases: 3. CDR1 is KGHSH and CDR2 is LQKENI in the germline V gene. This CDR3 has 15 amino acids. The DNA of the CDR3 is TGTGCCAGCTCACCACCCCGAGCGGGACAAGAGACCCAGTACTTC. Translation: CASSPPRAGQETQYF.

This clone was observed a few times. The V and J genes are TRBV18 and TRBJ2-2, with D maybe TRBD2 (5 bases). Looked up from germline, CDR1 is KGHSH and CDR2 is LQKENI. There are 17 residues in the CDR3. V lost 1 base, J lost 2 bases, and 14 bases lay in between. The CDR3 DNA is TGTGCCAGCTCACCACGCGGGCAGAGTCGTAACACCGGGGAGCTGTTTTTT. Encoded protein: CASSPRGQSRNTGELFF.

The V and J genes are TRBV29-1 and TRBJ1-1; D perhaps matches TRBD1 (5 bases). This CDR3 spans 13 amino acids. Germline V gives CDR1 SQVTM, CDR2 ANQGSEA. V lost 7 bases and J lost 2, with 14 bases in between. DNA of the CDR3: TGCAGCGCCGAGGTGGGGGTCAACACTGAAGCTTTCTTT. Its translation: CSAEVGVNTEAFF.

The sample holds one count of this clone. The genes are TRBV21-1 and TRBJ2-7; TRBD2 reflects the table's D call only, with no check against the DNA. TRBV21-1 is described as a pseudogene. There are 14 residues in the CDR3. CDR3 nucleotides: TGTGCCAGCAGCGGTAGCGGAACCCTGCCCGAGCAGTACTTC. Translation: CASSGSGTLPEQYF.

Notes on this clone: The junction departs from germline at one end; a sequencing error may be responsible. DNA of the CDR3: TGTGCCAGCTGCTTCGGGCATAATCCTAGCACAGATACGCAGTATTTT. Encoded protein: CASCFGHNPSTDTQYF. This sequence joins TRBV7-9 and TRBJ2-3, with D hard to call. In germline, CDR1 is SEHNR, CDR2 FQNEAQ (reference sequence). The CDR3 totals 16 residues. Full variable domain (rest looked up from reference TRBV7-9 and TRBJ2-3): DTGVSQNPRHKITKRGQNVTFRCDPISEHNRLYWYRQTLGQGPEFLTYFQNEAQLEKSRLLSDRFSAERPKGSFSTLEIQRTEQGDSAMYLCASCFGHNPSTDTQYFGPGTRLTVL.

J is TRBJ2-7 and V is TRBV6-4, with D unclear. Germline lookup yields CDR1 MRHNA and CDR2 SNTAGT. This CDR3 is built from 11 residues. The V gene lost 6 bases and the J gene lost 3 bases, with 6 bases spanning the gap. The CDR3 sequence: CASSPFYEQYF. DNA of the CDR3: TGTGCCAGCAGCCCTTTCTACGAGCAGTACTTC.

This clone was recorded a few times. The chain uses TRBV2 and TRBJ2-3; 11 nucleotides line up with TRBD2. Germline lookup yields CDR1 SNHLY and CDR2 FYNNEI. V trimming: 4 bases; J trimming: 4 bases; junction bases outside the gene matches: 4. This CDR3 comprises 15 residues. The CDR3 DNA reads TGTGCCAGCAGTGTCTCTAGCGGGAGGTCAGATACGCAGTATTTT. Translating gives CASSVSSGRSDTQYF.

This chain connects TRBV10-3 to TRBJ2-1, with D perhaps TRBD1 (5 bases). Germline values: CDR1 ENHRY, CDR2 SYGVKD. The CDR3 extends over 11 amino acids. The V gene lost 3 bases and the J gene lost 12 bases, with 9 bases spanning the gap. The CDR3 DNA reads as TGTGCCATCAGTGAACAGGTCTGGCAGTTCTTC. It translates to CAISEQVWQFF.

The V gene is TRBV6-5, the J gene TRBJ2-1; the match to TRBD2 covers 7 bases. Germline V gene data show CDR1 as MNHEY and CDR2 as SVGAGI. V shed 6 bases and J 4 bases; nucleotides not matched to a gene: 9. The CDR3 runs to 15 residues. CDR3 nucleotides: TGTGCCAGCAGACCGGGACTATCATATTACAATGAGCAGTTCTTC. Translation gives CASRPGLSYYNEQFF.

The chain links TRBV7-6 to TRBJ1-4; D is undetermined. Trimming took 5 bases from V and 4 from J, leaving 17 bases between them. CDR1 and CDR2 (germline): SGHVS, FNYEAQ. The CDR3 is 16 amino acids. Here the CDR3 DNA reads TGTGCCAGCAGCAAGAGGAGTGGGGTCCTTAATGAAAAACTGTTTTTT. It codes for CASSKRSGVLNEKLFF.

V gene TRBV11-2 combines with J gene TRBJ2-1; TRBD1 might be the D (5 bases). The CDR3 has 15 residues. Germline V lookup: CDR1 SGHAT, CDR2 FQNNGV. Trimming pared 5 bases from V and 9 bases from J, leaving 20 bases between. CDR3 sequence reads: CASSLWTTTPGEQFF. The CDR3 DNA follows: TGTGCCAGCAGCCTATGGACAACCACACCGGGTGAGCAGTTCTTC.

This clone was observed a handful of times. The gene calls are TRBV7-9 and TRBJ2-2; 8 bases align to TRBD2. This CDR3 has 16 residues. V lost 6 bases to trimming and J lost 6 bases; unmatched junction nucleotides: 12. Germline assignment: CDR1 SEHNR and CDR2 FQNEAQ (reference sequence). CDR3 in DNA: TGTGCCAGCAGTATCTATAGCGGGACGCGTGCCGGGGAGCTGTTTTTT. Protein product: CASSIYSGTRAGELFF.

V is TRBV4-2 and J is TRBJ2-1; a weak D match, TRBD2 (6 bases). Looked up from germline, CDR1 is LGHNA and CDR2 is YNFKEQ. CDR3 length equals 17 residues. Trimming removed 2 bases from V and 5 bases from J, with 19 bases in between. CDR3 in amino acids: CASSQSPLGRDHNEQFF. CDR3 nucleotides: TGTGCCAGCAGCCAAAGTCCCCTAGGGCGGGACCACAATGAGCAGTTCTTC.

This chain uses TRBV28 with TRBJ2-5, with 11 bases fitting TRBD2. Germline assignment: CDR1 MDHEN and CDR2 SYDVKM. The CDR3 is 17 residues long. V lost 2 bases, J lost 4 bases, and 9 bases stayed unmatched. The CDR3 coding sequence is TGTGCCAGCAGTTTAAGACTAGCGGGAAAGGGGGTAGAGACCCAGTACTTC. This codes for CASSLRLAGKGVETQYF.

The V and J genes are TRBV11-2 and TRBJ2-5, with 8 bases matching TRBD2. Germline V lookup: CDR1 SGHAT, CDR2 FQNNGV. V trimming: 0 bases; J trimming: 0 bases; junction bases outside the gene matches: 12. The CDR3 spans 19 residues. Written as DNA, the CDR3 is TGTGCCAGCAGCTTAGAAGTAGGGGAGACTAGCGCTAACCAAGAGACCCAGTACTTC. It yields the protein CASSLEVGETSANQETQYF.

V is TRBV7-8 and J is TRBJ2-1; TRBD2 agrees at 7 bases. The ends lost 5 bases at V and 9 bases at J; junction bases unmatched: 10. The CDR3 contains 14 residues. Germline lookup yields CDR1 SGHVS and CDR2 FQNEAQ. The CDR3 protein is CASSPPGAGLEQFF. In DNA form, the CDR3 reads TGTGCCAGCAGCCCTCCGGGAGCGGGACTTGAGCAGTTCTTC.

The CDR3 loop reads CASSVGEASRDTQYF. In nucleotides, the CDR3 is TGTGCCAGCAGCGTTGGGGAGGCATCAAGGGATACGCAGTATTTT. The genes are TRBV9 and TRBJ2-3; D perhaps matches TRBD2 (6 bases). The V gene lost 2 bases and the J gene lost 6 bases, with 16 bases spanning the gap. The germline gives CDR1 SGDLS, CDR2 YYNGEE. The CDR3 has 15 residues.

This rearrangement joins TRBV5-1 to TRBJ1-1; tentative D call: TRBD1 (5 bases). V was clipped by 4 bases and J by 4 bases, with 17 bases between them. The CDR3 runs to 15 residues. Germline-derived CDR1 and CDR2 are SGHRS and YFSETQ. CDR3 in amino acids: CASSPGPMRVTEAFF. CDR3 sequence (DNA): TGCGCCAGCAGCCCGGGACCTATGAGAGTCACTGAAGCTTTCTTT.

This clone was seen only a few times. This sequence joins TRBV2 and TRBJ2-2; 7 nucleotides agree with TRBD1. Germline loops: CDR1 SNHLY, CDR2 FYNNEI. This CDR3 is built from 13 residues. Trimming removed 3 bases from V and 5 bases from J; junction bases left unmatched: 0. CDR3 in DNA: TGTGCCAGCAGTGAGGGACAGACCGGGGAGCTGTTTTTT. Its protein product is CASSEGQTGELFF.

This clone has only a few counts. The CDR3 region is CASSYDSGPGREAFF. The CDR3 nucleotides read TGTGCCAGCAGCTACGACAGCGGCCCCGGACGAGAAGCTTTCTTT. V gene TRBV7-9 combines with J gene TRBJ1-1; the D gene is possibly TRBD1 (5 bases). Germline V lookup: CDR1 SEHNR, CDR2 FQNEAQ (reference sequence). Trimming pared 4 bases from V and 8 bases from J, leaving 20 bases between. This CDR3 spans 15 amino acids.

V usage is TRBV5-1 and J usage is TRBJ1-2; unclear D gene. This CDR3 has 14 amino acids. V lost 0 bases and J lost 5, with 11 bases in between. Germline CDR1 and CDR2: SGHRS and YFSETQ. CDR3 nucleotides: TGCGCCAGCAGCTTGGAACGGGCCTCTTATGGCTACACCTTC. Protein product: CASSLERASYGYTF.

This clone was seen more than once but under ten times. The CDR3 sequence is CASSPVEGHGYTF. The CDR3 region has the DNA TGTGCCAGCTCACCGGTGGAGGGGCATGGCTACACCTTC. The V and J genes are TRBV18 and TRBJ1-2; tentatively, D is TRBD1 (5 bases). The CDR3 covers 13 residues. V lost 3 bases and J lost 6, with 11 bases in between. Germline loops: CDR1 KGHSH, CDR2 LQKENI.

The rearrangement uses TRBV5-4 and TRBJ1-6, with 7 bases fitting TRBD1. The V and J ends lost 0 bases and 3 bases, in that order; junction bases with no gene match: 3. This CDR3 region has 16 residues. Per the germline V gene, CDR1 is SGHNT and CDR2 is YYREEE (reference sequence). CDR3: CASSLDPGGYNSPLHF. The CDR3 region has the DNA TGTGCCAGCAGCTTGGACCCAGGGGGCTATAATTCACCCCTCCACTTT.